The sample holds one count of the clone carrying this TCR beta chain. Its antigen remains unknown. Clones were read by immunoSEQ multiplex PCR, and TCRdb kept only the in-frame ones, dropping some. The sample shows about 440,000 clones, less than 95% of them seen only once. CDR1 SGDLS and CDR2 YYNGEE come from the germline V gene. The CDR3 consists of 15 residues. The V segment lost 3 bases and the J segment 9 bases; nucleotides outside the gene matches: 9. The sample is drawn from a study of Ad26.COV2.S vaccination and SARS-CoV-2 variants. Overall study context: Of the COV1001 trial arms, the Ad26.COV2.S arm included the donor. General observations from the study: Measurement of non-spike TCR breadth gave similar results in vaccine and placebo recipients. The analyses of TCR breadth and depth may have understated the size of total T cell responses.

Treatment in this sample: over 15 received Ad26.COV2.S at low or high dose, single or two shots; several received placebo; per-sample allocation not given. Day 63 after the first vaccine or placebo injection was the time point for sampling. The specimen was peripheral blood, collected in a trial of Ad26.COV2.S vaccine versus placebo. This rearrangement joins TRBV9 to TRBJ1-3, with 10 bases identical to TRBD1. This receptor was obtained from a person aged 18-65 years who received the Ad26.COV2.S COVID-19 vaccine or a placebo. The CDR3 is CASSAGGTGETTIYF. CDR3 in DNA: TGTGCCAGCAGCGCCGGAGGGACAGGGGAGACCACCATATATTTT.